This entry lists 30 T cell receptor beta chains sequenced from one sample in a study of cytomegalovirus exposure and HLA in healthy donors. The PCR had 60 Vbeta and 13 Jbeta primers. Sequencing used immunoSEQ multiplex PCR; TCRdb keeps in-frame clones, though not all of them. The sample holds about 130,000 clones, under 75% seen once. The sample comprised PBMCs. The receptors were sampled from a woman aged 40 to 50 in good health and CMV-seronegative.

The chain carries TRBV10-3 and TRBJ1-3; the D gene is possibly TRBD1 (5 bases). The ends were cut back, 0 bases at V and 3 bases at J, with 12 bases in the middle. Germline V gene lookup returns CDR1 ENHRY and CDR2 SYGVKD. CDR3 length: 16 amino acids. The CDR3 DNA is TGTGCCATCAGTGAGTCGATTACAGGCCTTGGAAACACCATATATTTT. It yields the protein CAISESITGLGNTIYF.

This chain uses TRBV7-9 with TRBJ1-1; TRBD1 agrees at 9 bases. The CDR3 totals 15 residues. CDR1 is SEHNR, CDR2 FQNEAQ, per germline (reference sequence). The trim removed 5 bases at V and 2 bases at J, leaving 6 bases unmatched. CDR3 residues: CASSSWDRANTEAFF. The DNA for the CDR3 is TGTGCCAGCAGCAGTTGGGACAGGGCCAACACTGAAGCTTTCTTT.

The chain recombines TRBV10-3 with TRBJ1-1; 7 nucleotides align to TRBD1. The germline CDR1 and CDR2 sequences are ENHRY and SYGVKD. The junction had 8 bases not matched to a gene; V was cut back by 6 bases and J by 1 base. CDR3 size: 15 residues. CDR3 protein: CAISRPGGGNTEAFF. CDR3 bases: TGTGCCATCAGCAGGCCAGGGGGAGGGAACACTGAAGCTTTCTTT.

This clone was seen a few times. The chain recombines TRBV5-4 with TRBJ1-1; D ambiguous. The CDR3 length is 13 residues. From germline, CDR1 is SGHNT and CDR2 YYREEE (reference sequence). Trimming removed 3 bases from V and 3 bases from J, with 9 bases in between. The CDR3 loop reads CASSSGRYTEAFF. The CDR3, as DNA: TGTGCCAGCAGCTCCGGGAGGTACACTGAAGCTTTCTTT.

DNA for the CDR3: TGTGCCAGTAGTATGGCGGGGACAGGGGGTTCTGAAGCTTTCTTT. It codes for CASSMAGTGGSEAFF. V usage is TRBV19 and J usage is TRBJ1-1, with 11 bases aligning to TRBD1. Germline loops: CDR1 LNHDA, CDR2 SQIVND (reference sequence). CDR3 length equals 15 residues. V shed 3 bases and J 6 bases; nucleotides not matched to a gene: 6.

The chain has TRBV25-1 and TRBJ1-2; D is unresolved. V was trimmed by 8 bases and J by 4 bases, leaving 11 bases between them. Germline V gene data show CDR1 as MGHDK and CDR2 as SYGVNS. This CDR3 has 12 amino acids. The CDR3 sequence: CASCGQFYGYTF. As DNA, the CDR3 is TGTGCCAGCTGTGGGCAGTTCTATGGCTACACCTTC.

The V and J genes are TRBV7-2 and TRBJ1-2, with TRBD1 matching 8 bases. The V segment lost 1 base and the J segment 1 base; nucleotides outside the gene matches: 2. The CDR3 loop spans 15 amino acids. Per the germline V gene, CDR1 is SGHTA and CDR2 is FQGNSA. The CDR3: CASSLGTGSNYGYTF. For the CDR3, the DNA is TGTGCCAGCAGCTTAGGGACAGGGAGTAACTATGGCTACACCTTC. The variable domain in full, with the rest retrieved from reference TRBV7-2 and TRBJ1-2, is GAGVSQSPSNKVTEKGKDVELRCDPISGHTALYWYRQSLGQGLEFLIYFQGNSAPDKSGLPSDRFSAERTGGSVSTLTIQRTQQEDSAVYLCASSLGTGSNYGYTFGSGTRLTVV.

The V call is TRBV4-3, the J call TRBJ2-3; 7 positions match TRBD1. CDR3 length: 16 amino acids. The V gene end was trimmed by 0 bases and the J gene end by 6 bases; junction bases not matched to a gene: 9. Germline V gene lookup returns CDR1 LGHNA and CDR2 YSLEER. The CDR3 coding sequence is TGCGCCAGCAGCCAAGATGGACAGGCGGGTTTGGATACGCAGTATTTT. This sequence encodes CASSQDGQAGLDTQYF.

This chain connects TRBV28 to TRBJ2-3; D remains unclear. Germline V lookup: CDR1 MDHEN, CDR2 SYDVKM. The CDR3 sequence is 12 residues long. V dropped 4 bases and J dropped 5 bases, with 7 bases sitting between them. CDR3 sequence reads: CASSSVVDTQYF. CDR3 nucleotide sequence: TGTGCCAGCAGTTCGGTGGTAGATACGCAGTATTTT.

The CDR3 DNA reads as TGTGCCAGCAGCTCTCTTTATGGCTACACCTTC. It is translated as CASSSLYGYTF. The chain joins TRBV28 to TRBJ1-2; no firm D call. Looked up from germline, CDR1 is MDHEN and CDR2 is SYDVKM. The V end was cut by 6 bases, the J end by 5 bases, with 7 bases between. The CDR3 extends over 11 amino acids.

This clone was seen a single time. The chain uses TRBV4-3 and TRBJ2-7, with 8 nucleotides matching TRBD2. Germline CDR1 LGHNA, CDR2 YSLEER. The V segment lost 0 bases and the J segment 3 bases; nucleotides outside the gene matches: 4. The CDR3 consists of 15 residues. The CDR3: CASSQDSGKRYEQYF. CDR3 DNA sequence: TGCGCCAGCAGCCAAGATAGCGGGAAGCGCTACGAGCAGTACTTC.

The CDR3 nucleotides are TGCAGTGCACTGGATAATTCACCCCTCCACTTT. Translating gives CSALDNSPLHF. The chain carries TRBV20-1 and TRBJ1-6, with unresolved D. Trimming removed 6 bases at V and 5 bases at J, with 5 bases between. Germline V CDR1 and CDR2: DFQATT, SNEGSKA (reference sequence). The length of the CDR3 is 11 residues.

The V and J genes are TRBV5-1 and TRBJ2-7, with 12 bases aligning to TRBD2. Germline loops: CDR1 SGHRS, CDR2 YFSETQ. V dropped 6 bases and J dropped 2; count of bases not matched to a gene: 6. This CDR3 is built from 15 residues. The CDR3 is CASTRLAGGTYEQYF. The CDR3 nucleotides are TGCGCCAGCACCCGCCTAGCGGGGGGGACCTACGAGCAGTACTTC.

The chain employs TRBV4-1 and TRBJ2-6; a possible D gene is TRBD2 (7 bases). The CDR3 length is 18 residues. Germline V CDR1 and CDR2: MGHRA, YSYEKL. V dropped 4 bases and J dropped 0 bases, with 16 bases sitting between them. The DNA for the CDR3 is TGCGCCAGCAGCCGCGGGGAGGGGGGAGTCTCTGGGGCCAACGTCCTGACTTTC. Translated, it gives CASSRGEGGVSGANVLTF.

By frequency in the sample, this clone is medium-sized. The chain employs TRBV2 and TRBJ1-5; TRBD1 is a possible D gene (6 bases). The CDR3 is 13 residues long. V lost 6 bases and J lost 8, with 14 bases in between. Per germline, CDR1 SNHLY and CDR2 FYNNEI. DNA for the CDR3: TGTGCCAGCAGGTTACAGGGTTTGGAGCCCCAGCATTTT. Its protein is CASRLQGLEPQHF.

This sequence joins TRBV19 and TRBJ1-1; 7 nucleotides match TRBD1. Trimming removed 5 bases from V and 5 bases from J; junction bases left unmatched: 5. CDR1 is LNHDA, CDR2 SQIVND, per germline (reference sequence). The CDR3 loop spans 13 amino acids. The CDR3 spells CASSFSGGTEAFF. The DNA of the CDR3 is TGTGCCAGTAGTTTCTCAGGGGGGACTGAAGCTTTCTTT.

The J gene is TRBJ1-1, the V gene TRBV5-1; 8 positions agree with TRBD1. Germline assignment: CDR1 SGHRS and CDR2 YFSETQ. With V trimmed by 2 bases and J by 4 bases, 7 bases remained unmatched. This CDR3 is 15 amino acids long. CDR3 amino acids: CASSFAQGGVTEAFF. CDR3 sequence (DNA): TGCGCCAGCAGCTTTGCACAGGGGGGCGTCACTGAAGCTTTCTTT.

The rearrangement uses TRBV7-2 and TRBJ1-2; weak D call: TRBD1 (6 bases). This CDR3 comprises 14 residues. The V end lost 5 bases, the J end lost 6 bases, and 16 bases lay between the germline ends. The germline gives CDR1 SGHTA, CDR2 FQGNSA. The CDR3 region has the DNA TGTGCCAGCAGCCGGATGCAGGGGTGGGATGGCTACACCTTC. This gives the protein CASSRMQGWDGYTF.

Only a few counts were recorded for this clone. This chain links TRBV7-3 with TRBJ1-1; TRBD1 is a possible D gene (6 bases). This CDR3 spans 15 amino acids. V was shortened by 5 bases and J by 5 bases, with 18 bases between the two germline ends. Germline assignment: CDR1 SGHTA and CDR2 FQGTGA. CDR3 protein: CASSQVGAKGTEAFF. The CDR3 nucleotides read TGTGCCAGCAGCCAAGTGGGGGCTAAGGGGACTGAAGCTTTCTTT.

CDR3: CASSTIAGTGELFF. The CDR3 DNA is TGTGCCAGTAGTACAATAGCGGGCACCGGGGAGCTGTTTTTT. The rearrangement uses TRBV19 and TRBJ2-2, with TRBD2 matching over 7 bases. V was clipped by 4 bases and J by 4 bases; unmatched bases: 3. This CDR3 region has 14 residues. Looked up from germline, CDR1 is LNHDA and CDR2 is SQIVND (reference sequence).

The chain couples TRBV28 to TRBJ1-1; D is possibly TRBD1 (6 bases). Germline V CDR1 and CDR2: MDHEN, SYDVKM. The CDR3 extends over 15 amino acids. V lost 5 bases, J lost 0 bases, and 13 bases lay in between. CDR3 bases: TGTGCCAGCAGTCCGCCGACAGGCATGAACACTGAAGCTTTCTTT. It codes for CASSPPTGMNTEAFF.

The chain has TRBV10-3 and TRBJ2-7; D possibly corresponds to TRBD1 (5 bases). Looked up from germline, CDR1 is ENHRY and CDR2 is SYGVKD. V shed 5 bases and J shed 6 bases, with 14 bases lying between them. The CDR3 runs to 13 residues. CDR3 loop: CAISTTKGSEQYF. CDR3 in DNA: TGTGCCATCAGTACTACCAAGGGGTCCGAGCAGTACTTC.

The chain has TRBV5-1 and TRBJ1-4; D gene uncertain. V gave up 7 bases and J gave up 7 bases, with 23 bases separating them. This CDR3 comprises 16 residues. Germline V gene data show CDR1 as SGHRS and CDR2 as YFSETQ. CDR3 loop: CASQVGPAGLGEKLFF. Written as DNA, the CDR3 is TGCGCCAGCCAAGTGGGCCCAGCTGGTTTGGGTGAAAAACTGTTTTTT.

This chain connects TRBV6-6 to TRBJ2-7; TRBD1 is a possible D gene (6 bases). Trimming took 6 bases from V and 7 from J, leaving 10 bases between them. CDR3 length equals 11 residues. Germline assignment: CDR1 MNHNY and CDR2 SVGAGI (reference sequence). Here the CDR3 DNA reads TGTGCCAGCAGCCCCGGGACAGAGCAGTACTTC. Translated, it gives CASSPGTEQYF.

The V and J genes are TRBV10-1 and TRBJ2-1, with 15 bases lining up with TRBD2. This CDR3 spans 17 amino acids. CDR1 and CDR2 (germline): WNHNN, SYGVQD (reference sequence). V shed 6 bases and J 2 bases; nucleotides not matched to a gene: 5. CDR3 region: CASSTGLAGGAYNEQFF. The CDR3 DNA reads TGCGCCAGCAGCACGGGACTAGCGGGGGGCGCCTACAATGAGCAGTTCTTC.

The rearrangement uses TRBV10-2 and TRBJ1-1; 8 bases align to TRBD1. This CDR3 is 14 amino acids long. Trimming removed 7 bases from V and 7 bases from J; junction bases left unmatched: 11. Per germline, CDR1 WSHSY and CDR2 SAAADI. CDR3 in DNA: TGCGCCAGCACCCTGATCGACAGGGGCATTGAAGCTTTCTTT. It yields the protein CASTLIDRGIEAFF.

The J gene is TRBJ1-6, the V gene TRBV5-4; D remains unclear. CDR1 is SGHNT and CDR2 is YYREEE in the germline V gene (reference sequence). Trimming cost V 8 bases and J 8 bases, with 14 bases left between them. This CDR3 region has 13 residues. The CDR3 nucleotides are TGTGCCAGTTCGACTGCCAACGATTCACCCCTCCACTTT. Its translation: CASSTANDSPLHF.

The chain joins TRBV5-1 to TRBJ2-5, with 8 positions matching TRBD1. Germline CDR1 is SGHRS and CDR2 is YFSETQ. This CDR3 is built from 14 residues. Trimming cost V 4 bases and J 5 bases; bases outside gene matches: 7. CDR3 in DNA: TGCGCCAGCAGCCCATGGGACAGGTGGGAGACCCAGTACTTC. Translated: CASSPWDRWETQYF.

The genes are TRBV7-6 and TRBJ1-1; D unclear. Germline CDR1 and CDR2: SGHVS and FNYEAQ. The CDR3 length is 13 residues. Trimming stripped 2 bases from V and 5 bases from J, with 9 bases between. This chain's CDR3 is CASSLSRRTEAFF. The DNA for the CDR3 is TGTGCCAGCAGCTTATCTAGAAGAACTGAAGCTTTCTTT. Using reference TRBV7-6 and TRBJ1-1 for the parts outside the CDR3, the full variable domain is GAGVSQSPRYKVTKRGQDVALRCDPISGHVSLYWYRQALGQGPEFLTYFNYEAQQDKSGLPNDRFSAERPEGSISTLTIQRTEQRDSAMYRCASSLSRRTEAFFGQGTRLTVV.

The CDR3 DNA reads as TGTGCCAGCAGTTCTTCCGACAGGTCTCACGAGCAGTACTTC. Its translation: CASSSSDRSHEQYF. The J gene is TRBJ2-7, the V gene TRBV6-6, with D perhaps TRBD1 (6 bases). Trimming took off 4 bases at V and 5 bases at J, with 15 bases between the two ends. The CDR3 spans 14 residues. The germline gives CDR1 MNHNY, CDR2 SVGAGI (reference sequence).